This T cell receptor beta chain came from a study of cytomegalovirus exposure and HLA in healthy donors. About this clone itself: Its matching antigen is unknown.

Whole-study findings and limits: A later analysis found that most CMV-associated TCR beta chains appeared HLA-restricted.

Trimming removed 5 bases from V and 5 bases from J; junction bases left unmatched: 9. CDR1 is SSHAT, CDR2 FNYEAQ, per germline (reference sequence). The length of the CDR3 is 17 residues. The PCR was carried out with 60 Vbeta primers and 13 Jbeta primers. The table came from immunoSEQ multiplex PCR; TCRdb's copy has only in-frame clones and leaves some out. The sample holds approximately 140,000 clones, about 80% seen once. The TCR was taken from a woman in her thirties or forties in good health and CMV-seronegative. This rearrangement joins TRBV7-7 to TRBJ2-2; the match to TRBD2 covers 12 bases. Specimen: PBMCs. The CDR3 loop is CASSPGLAGTWTGELFF. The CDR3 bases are TGTGCCAGCAGCCCCGGACTAGCGGGAACGTGGACCGGGGAGCTGTTTTTT.